This passage covers 3 T cell receptor beta chains from one sample sequenced in a study of shared clonotypes between healthy human individuals (dated by TCRdb to the early 2020s). The library relied on the immunoSEQ multiplex PCR assay. TCRdb took this table from immuneACCESS and kept in-frame rearrangements with V and J called. Such tables lack part of the clones; where checked against another copy, unresolved V genes explain under half of the gap, and the rest is unexplained. The sample table shows roughly 2.2 million clones, and around 90% are seen once. The top ten clonotypes cover more than 0.35% of the sample. Sequencing was carried out using naive CD4+ T cells from PBMCs. What the cell subset or site label conveys for this sample: CD45RA+ positively selected. These receptors all come from a man aged 18 to 35 in good health. Some clones in this sample may be carry-over from other donors' samples.

This rearrangement joins TRBV21-1 to TRBJ1-1; no DNA check was done on the table's D call, TRBD1. TRBV21-1 is described as a pseudogene. The CDR3 loop spans 16 amino acids. Here the CDR3 reads CASSKEGQFTGTEAFF. The CDR3 region has the DNA TGTGCCAGCAGCAAGGAGGGACAGTTTACGGGCACTGAAGCTTTCTTT.

The genes are TRBV28 and TRBJ1-2; 8 nucleotides align to TRBD1. This CDR3 comprises 12 residues. Germline lookup yields CDR1 MDHEN and CDR2 SYDVKM. V was pared by 9 bases and J by 5 bases, with 5 bases of the junction left unmatched. The CDR3 protein is CASAQGAYGYTF. As DNA, the CDR3 is TGTGCCAGTGCCCAGGGGGCTTATGGCTACACCTTC.

This chain joins TRBV18 and TRBJ2-1, with 13 bases identical to TRBD2. This CDR3 comprises 14 residues. V lost 3 bases to trimming and J lost 9 bases; unmatched junction nucleotides: 2. In germline, CDR1 is KGHSH, CDR2 LQKENI. The CDR3 is CASSPGLAGVEQFF. CDR3 DNA sequence: TGTGCCAGCTCACCCGGACTAGCGGGAGTTGAGCAGTTCTTC. The whole variable domain, remainder taken from reference TRBV18 and TRBJ2-1, is NAGVMQNPRHLVRRRGQEARLRCSPMKGHSHVYWYRQLPEEGLKFMVYLQKENIIDESGMPKERFSAEFPKEGPSILRIQQVVRGDSAAYFCASSPGLAGVEQFFGPGTRLTVL.